This TCR beta chain came from a study of T cells in Graves' hyperthyroidism and ophthalmopathy. CDR3 length: 15 residues. The ends lost 0 bases at V and 1 base at J; junction bases unmatched: 2. From germline, CDR1 is SGDLS and CDR2 YYNGEE. This clonotype has at least ten counts. TCR beta CDR3 region amplification was performed from RNA transcripts. Primed by the HTBI set, a first-round RT-PCR was run on the TCR CDR3. TCRdb independently ran MiXCR on the multiplex PCR reads; one entry per CDR3 protein. The sample has about 420,000 distinct CDR3 sequences; approximately 13% are singletons. V usage is TRBV9 and J usage is TRBJ2-5; TRBD1 agrees at 8 bases. Sequencing was done on a sample of blood. This receptor was obtained from a woman between 18 and 29 years old with Graves' hyperthyroidism. The DNA for the CDR3 is TGTGCCAGCAGCGTAGTTGGACAGGGCCAAGAGACCCAGTACTTC. As protein: CASSVVGQGQETQYF.